The present T cell receptor beta chain was sequenced within a study of blood T cell repertoires in COVID-19. For the study at large: Samples of COVID-19 (acute and convalescent) were obtained from the United States, Italy and Spain. The analysed material was cDNA or gDNA that came from T cells, B-cell-depleted T cells, or PBMCs.

In the original processing: Reference gene primer amplification gave nucleated cell count estimates. Data came from immunoSEQ multiplex PCR; TCRdb stores just in-frame clones and leaves some out. D and trimming come from the DNA, and the V and J calls and clone size come from that table. The sample contains 250,000 to 350,000 clones, around 84% of which appear only once. Seattle's enrolled individuals joined amid active infection and were then monitored longitudinally. This receptor was taken from a human donor with COVID-19, enrolled during active disease. The donor label of this sample is uncertain. Sequenced material: peripheral blood.

The CDR3 coding sequence is TGCAGCGTTGAAGATGGGGGGTTAGGACCCCAGCATTTT. Amino acids: CSVEDGGLGPQHF. The chain has TRBV29-1 and TRBJ1-5, with D perhaps TRBD1 (5 bases). The CDR3 loop spans 13 amino acids. The germline V gene encodes CDR1 SQVTM and CDR2 ANQGSEA. Trimming pared 0 bases from V and 10 bases from J, leaving 13 bases between. Supplemented by reference TRBV29-1 and TRBJ1-5, the full variable domain reads SAVISQKPSRDICQRGTSLTIQCQVDSQVTMMFWYRQQPGQSLTLIATANQGSEATYESGFVIDKFPISRPNLTFSTLTVSNMSPEDSSIYLCSVEDGGLGPQHFGDGTRLSIL.